The sequence of this T cell receptor (beta chain) was determined in a study of T-cell reconstitution after alpha-beta-depleted transplantation in children. Findings and limits, study-wide: Surviving recipient T cells and thymic progenitors accounted for the high day-60 TCRbeta diversity observed in some patients.

Unique molecular identifiers were incorporated during preparation of the TCRbeta library. MiXCR, run by TCRdb on the PCR reads, gives a single entry per CDR3 protein. The repertoire consists of roughly 340,000 distinct CDR3 sequences, with around 15% occurring once and the leading ten covering roughly two fifths. This clonotype has only a few counts. Its antigen remains unidentified. The CDR3 has 17 amino acids. The gene calls are TRBV21-1 and TRBJ2-6; TRBD2, the table's D call, lacks a check against the DNA. TRBV21-1 is a recognized pseudogene. The clonotype was recovered from a male patient aged 2-15 years who had a stem cell transplant for acute lymphoblastic leukemia, so the T cells may come from the graft donor. The specimen comprised PBMCs, mostly from graft donor cells, sampled 360 days after TCRalphabeta/CD19-depleted stem cell transplant. Written as DNA, the CDR3 is TGTGCCAGCAGCAAAGATACGGCCCTTGATGGGGCCAACGTCCTGACTTTC. Translating gives CASSKDTALDGANVLTF.